One sample yielded the 8 T cell receptor beta chains listed below, sequenced in a study of shared clonotypes between healthy human individuals. Clones were sequenced by immunoSEQ multiplex PCR, and TCRdb holds only the in-frame ones, with some missing. The data show more than 600,000 clones, 92% seen once. Naive CD8 populations comprised CD45RO-negative cells positively selected for CCR7, excluding terminally differentiated effector memory CD45RA+ cells. Sequenced input: naive CD8+ T cells sorted from blood. The receptors were sampled from a man between 25 and 39 years old in good health.

The chain links TRBV7-9 to TRBJ2-1; TRBD2 matches 14 bases. In germline, CDR1 is SEHNR, CDR2 FQNEAQ (reference sequence). The CDR3 runs to 15 residues. V was clipped by 4 bases and J by 8 bases; unmatched bases: 4. This chain's CDR3 is CASSWTSGRIYEQFF. CDR3 coding DNA: TGTGCCAGCAGCTGGACTAGCGGGAGGATCTATGAGCAGTTCTTC.

This chain joins TRBV9 and TRBJ2-1; TRBD2 matches at 8 bases. The CDR3 covers 17 residues. Germline CDR1 is SGDLS and CDR2 is YYNGEE. Trimming cost V 3 bases and J 3 bases; bases outside gene matches: 11. The CDR3 protein is CASSELLAGGFYNEQFF. CDR3 DNA sequence: TGTGCCAGCAGCGAACTCTTGGCGGGAGGATTCTACAATGAGCAGTTCTTC. Full variable domain (remainder filled in from reference TRBV9 and TRBJ2-1): DSGVTQTPKHLITATGQRVTLRCSPRSGDLSVYWYQQSLDQGLQFLIQYYNGEERAKGNILERFSAQQFPDLHSELNLSSLELGDSALYFCASSELLAGGFYNEQFFGPGTRLTVL.

J is TRBJ2-2 and V is TRBV10-1, with 13 bases matching TRBD2. CDR3 length: 18 residues. CDR1 and CDR2 (germline): WNHNN, SYGVQD (reference sequence). The V gene end was trimmed by 7 bases and the J gene end by 5 bases; junction bases not matched to a gene: 13. The CDR3 nucleotides are TGCGCCAGCACGAGGACTAGCGGGAGTGAGTTTTGTACCGGGGAGCTGTTTTTT. Amino acids: CASTRTSGSEFCTGELFF.

This chain joins TRBV6-1 and TRBJ2-1, with 7 bases lining up with TRBD1. In germline, CDR1 is MNHNS, CDR2 SASEGT. The ends lost 2 bases at V and 3 bases at J; junction bases unmatched: 7. This CDR3 has 16 residues. CDR3 amino acids: CASSERGQAFYNEQFF. The CDR3 nucleotides are TGTGCCAGCAGTGAACGTGGACAGGCGTTCTACAATGAGCAGTTCTTC.

The chain carries TRBV18 and TRBJ2-3, with TRBD2 matching 7 bases. Germline V gene data show CDR1 as KGHSH and CDR2 as LQKENI. With V trimmed by 0 bases and J by 0 bases, 6 bases remained unmatched. The CDR3 totals 17 residues. CDR3: CASSPPLSGESTDTQYF. For the CDR3, the DNA is TGTGCCAGCTCACCACCCCTCAGCGGGGAGAGCACAGATACGCAGTATTTT.

The chain has TRBV6-4 and TRBJ1-5; D call uncertain. V lost 3 bases and J 2 bases, leaving 8 bases between the germline ends. Looked up from germline, CDR1 is MRHNA and CDR2 is SNTAGT. This CDR3 is built from 14 residues. The CDR3, as DNA: TGTGCCAGCAGTGAGCAGGTCGGCAATCAGCCCCAGCATTTT. Encoded protein: CASSEQVGNQPQHF.

As for this clone: Other DNA sequences from this sample encode an identical CDR3 as well. The chain joins TRBV27 to TRBJ1-1; possible D gene TRBD1, 5 bases. The CDR3 runs to 14 residues. Germline V gives CDR1 MNHEY, CDR2 SMNVEV (reference sequence). The V gene lost 2 bases and the J gene lost 0 bases, with 7 bases spanning the gap. The CDR3 loop reads CASSLDRLNTEAFF. DNA for the CDR3: TGTGCCAGCAGTTTAGACAGACTGAACACTGAAGCTTTCTTT.

The chain uses TRBV7-6 and TRBJ2-1, with 7 bases lining up with TRBD2. CDR1 SGHVS and CDR2 FNYEAQ come from the germline V gene. V shed 0 bases, J shed 4 bases, and the junction held 3 bases outside the gene matches. The CDR3 spans 15 residues. The CDR3 nucleotides read TGTGCCAGCAGCTTAGCTAGCGGGCCATACAATGAGCAGTTCTTC. As protein: CASSLASGPYNEQFF.